These T cell receptor beta chains were read from a single sample in a study of blood T cells in healthy people across ages. TCRdb reanalysed the 5' RACE reads using MiXCR and keeps one entry per CDR3 protein. This table holds about 1,600,000 distinct CDR3 sequences, 40% to 50% found once. The sequenced sample consisted of blood. The source is a woman in her late teens or twenties in good health. Both conserved end residues are part of each CDR3. D genes are given only for firm matches. A row's size may be missing; if present it is once, few, many or a size class.

CDR3aa: CASSPVGQGWDTQYF; CDR3nt: TGTGCCAGCAGTCCTGTGGGTCAGGGGTGGGATACGCAGTATTTT; abundance: NA; v_gene: TRBV25-1; d_gene: NA; j_gene: TRBJ2-3
CDR3aa: CSAGSRQGANEQYF; CDR3nt: TGCAGCGCAGGGTCGCGACAGGGGGCGAACGAGCAGTACTTC; abundance: few; v_gene: TRBV20-1; d_gene: TRBD1; j_gene: TRBJ2-7
CDR3aa: CASSTYAGTGGDTDTQYF; CDR3nt: TGCGCCAGCAGCACATATGCCGGGACAGGGGGTGACACAGATACGCAGTATTTT; abundance: NA; v_gene: TRBV5-1; d_gene: TRBD1; j_gene: TRBJ2-3
CDR3aa: CASSPEKRRSGRRNNEQFF; CDR3nt: TGTGCCAGCAGCCCGGAAAAAAGACGGAGCGGGAGAAGGAACAATGAGCAGTTCTTC; abundance: NA; v_gene: TRBV12-3/TRBV12-4; d_gene: TRBD2; j_gene: TRBJ2-1
CDR3aa: CASGPRTGKYEQYF; CDR3nt: TGTGCTAGTGGTCCGCGGACAGGGAAGTACGAGCAGTACTTC; abundance: few; v_gene: TRBV12-5; d_gene: TRBD1; j_gene: TRBJ2-7
CDR3aa: CASSPRLAEYEQYF; CDR3nt: TGTGCCAGCAGCCCCCGCCTAGCGGAGTACGAGCAGTACTTC; abundance: NA; v_gene: TRBV9; d_gene: TRBD2; j_gene: TRBJ2-7
CDR3aa: CSASSSGGDQPQHF; CDR3nt: TGCAGTGCTAGCAGTTCGGGCGGGGATCAGCCCCAGCATTTT; abundance: few; v_gene: TRBV20-1; d_gene: NA; j_gene: TRBJ1-5
CDR3aa: CASSSPRFANYEQYF; CDR3nt: TGTGCCAGCAGTAGCCCCCGATTCGCCAACTACGAGCAGTACTTC; abundance: NA; v_gene: TRBV6-2/TRBV6-3; d_gene: NA; j_gene: TRBJ2-7
CDR3aa: CASSSGQGRATF; CDR3nt: TGTGCCAGCAGCTCCGGACAGGGTCGAGCCACCTTC; abundance: NA; v_gene: TRBV7-9; d_gene: TRBD1; j_gene: TRBJ1-2
CDR3aa: CASSPGPGTGILYEQYF; CDR3nt: TGTGCCAGCAGTCCCGGACCTGGGACAGGGATATTGTACGAGCAGTACTTC; abundance: few; v_gene: TRBV27; d_gene: TRBD1; j_gene: TRBJ2-7
CDR3aa: CASSSTTGPAGELFF; CDR3nt: TGTGCCAGCAGTTCCACGACAGGGCCCGCCGGGGAGCTGTTTTTT; abundance: few; v_gene: TRBV6-5; d_gene: TRBD1; j_gene: TRBJ2-2
CDR3aa: CSAPGLSPEKLFF; CDR3nt: TGCAGTGCTCCCGGTCTCTCTCCGGAAAAACTGTTTTTT; abundance: NA; v_gene: TRBV20-1; d_gene: NA; j_gene: TRBJ1-4
CDR3aa: CASIGTTKAGGEQFF; CDR3nt: TGTGCCAGCATCGGGACCACCAAGGCTGGGGGTGAGCAGTTCTTC; abundance: few; v_gene: TRBV2; d_gene: NA; j_gene: TRBJ2-1
CDR3aa: CAPRSRGSEKLFF; CDR3nt: TGTGCCCCCCGGAGCAGGGGAAGCGAAAAACTGTTTTTT; abundance: NA; v_gene: TRBV6-1; d_gene: NA; j_gene: TRBJ1-4
CDR3aa: CASTNPMETQYF; CDR3nt: TGTGCCAGCACGAATCCTATGGAGACCCAGTACTTC; abundance: few; v_gene: TRBV6-6; d_gene: NA; j_gene: TRBJ2-5
CDR3aa: CASSFGERETQYF; CDR3nt: TGTGCCAGCAGTTTCGGGGAGCGGGAGACCCAGTACTTC; abundance: few; v_gene: TRBV27; d_gene: NA; j_gene: TRBJ2-5
CDR3aa: CASSLAVRGGIQETQYF; CDR3nt: TGTGCCAGCAGCTTAGCGGTGCGGGGGGGAATTCAAGAGACCCAGTACTTC; abundance: NA; v_gene: TRBV7-9; d_gene: TRBD2; j_gene: TRBJ2-5
CDR3aa: CASSHYWGDTQYF; CDR3nt: TGCGCCAGCAGCCATTACTGGGGAGATACGCAGTATTTT; abundance: few; v_gene: TRBV4-1; d_gene: NA; j_gene: TRBJ2-3
CDR3aa: CASSQGTSATLTDTQYF; CDR3nt: TGTGCCAGCAGCCAGGGGACTAGCGCCACCCTCACAGATACGCAGTATTTT; abundance: NA; v_gene: TRBV4-2; d_gene: TRBD2; j_gene: TRBJ2-3
CDR3aa: CASSRNSEQYF; CDR3nt: TGCGCCAGCAGCCGGAACAGTGAGCAGTACTTC; abundance: once; v_gene: TRBV4-1; d_gene: NA; j_gene: TRBJ2-7
CDR3aa: CASSGRTSDPTQYF; CDR3nt: TGCGCCAGCAGCGGCCGGACTAGCGACCCGACCCAGTACTTC; abundance: few; v_gene: TRBV5-1; d_gene: TRBD2; j_gene: TRBJ2-5